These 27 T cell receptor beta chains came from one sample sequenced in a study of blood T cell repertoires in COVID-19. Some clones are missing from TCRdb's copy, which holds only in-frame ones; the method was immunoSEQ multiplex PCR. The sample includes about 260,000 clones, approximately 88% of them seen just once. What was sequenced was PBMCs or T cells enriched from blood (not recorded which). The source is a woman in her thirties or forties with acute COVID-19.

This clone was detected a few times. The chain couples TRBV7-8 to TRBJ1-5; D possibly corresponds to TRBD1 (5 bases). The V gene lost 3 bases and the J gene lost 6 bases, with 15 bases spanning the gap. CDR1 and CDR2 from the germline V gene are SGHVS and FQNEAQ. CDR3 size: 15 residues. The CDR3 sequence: CASSFGTREGQPQHF. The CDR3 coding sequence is TGTGCCAGCAGCTTTGGTACCAGGGAGGGTCAGCCCCAGCATTTT.

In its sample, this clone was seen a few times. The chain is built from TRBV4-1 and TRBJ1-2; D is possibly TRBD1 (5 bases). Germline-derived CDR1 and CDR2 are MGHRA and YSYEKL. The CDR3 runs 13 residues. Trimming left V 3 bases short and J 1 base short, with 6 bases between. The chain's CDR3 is CASSQGGNYGYTF. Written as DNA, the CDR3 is TGCGCCAGCAGCCAGGGGGGTAACTATGGCTACACCTTC.

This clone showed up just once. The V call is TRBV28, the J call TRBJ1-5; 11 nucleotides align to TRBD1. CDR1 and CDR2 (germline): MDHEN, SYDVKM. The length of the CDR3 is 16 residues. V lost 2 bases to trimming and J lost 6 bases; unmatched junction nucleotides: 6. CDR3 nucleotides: TGTGCCAGCAGTTTAGGGGGGACAGGGGGGATTCAGCCCCAGCATTTT. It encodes CASSLGGTGGIQPQHF.

CDR3 region: CASSLVLADNNEQFF. The DNA of the CDR3 is TGCGCCAGCAGCTTGGTCCTAGCGGATAACAATGAGCAGTTCTTC. The V call is TRBV5-1, the J call TRBJ2-1, with 7 bases aligning to TRBD2. J gave up 5 bases and V 0 bases, and 5 bases lay outside the gene matches. The CDR3 runs 15 residues. Germline loops: CDR1 SGHRS, CDR2 YFSETQ. Complete variable domain (other parts from reference TRBV5-1 and TRBJ2-1): KAGVTQTPRYLIKTRGQQVTLSCSPISGHRSVSWYQQTPGQGLQFLFEYFSETQRNKGNFPGRFSGRQFSNSRSEMNVSTLELGDSALYLCASSLVLADNNEQFFGPGTRLTVL.

The CDR3 spells CSVPQGRTDTQYF. CDR3 nucleotides: TGCAGCGTGCCTCAGGGTAGGACAGATACGCAGTATTTT. The J gene is TRBJ2-3, the V gene TRBV29-1, with D perhaps matching TRBD1 (5 bases). V lost 6 bases and J 3 bases, leaving 13 bases between the germline ends. Germline CDR1 reads SQVTM; CDR2 reads ANQGSEA. This CDR3 comprises 13 residues.

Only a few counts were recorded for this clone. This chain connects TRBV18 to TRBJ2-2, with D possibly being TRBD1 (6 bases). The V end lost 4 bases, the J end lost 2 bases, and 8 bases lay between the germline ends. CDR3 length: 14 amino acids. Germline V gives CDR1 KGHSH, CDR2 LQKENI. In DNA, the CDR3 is TGTGCCAGCTCACGGACAGAAAACACCGGGGAGCTGTTTTTT. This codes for CASSRTENTGELFF.

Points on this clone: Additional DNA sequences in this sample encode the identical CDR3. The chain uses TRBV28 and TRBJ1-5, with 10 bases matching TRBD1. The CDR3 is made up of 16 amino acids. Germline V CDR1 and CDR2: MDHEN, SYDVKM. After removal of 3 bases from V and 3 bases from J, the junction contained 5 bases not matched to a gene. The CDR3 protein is CASSFGDRGDNQPQHF. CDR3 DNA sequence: TGTGCCAGCAGTTTTGGGGACAGGGGCGACAATCAGCCCCAGCATTTT. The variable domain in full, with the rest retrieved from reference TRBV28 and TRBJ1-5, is DVKVTQSSRYLVKRTGEKVFLECVQDMDHENMFWYRQDPGLGLRLIYFSYDVKMKEKGDIPEGYSVSREKKERFSLILESASTNQTSMYLCASSFGDRGDNQPQHFGDGTRLSIL.

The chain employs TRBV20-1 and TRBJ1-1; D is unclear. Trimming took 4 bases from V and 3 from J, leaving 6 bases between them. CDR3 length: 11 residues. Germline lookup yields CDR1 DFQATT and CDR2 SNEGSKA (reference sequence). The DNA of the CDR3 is TGCAGTGCTATACGAGACACTGAAGCTTTCTTT. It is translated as CSAIRDTEAFF.

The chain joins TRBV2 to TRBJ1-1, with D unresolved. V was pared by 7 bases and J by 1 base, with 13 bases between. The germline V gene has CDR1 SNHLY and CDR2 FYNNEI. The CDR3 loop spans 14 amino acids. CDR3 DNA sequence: TGTGCCAGCACCACTGCACCCGAGAACACTGAAGCTTTCTTT. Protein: CASTTAPENTEAFF.

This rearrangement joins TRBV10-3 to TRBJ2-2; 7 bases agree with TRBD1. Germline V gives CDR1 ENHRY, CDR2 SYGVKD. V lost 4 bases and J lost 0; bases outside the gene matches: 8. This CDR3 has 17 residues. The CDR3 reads CAISGYLGQPNTGELFF. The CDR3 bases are TGTGCCATCAGTGGATACTTGGGACAGCCGAACACCGGGGAGCTGTTTTTT.

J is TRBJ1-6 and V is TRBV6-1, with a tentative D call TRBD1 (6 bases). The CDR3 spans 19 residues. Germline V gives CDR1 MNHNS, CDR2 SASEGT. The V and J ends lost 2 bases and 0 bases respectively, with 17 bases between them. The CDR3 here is CASSETLGRGSSYNSPLHF. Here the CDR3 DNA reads TGTGCCAGCAGTGAAACCCTCGGCAGGGGCAGCTCCTATAATTCACCCCTCCACTTT.

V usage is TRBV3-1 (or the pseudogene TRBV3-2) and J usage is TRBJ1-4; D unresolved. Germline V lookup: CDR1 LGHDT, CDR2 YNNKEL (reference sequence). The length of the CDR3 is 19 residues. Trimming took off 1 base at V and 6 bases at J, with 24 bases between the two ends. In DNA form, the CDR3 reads TGTGCCAGCAGCCAAGGTCTTTTTTACTCACTCGGTACGGATGAAAAACTGTTTTTT. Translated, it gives CASSQGLFYSLGTDEKLFF.

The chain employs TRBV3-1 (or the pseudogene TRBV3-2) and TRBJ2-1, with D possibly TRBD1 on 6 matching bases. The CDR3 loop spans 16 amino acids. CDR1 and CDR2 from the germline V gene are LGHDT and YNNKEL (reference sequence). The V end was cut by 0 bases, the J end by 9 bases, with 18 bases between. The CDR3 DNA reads TGTGCCAGCAGCCAAGACCAAACAGGGCAGTCTGGTGAGCAGTTCTTC. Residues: CASSQDQTGQSGEQFF.

In DNA form, the CDR3 reads TGTGCCAGCAGCTTAGCAGCGGGAGGTTTGAATGAGCAGTTCTTC. Translation gives CASSLAAGGLNEQFF. The genes are TRBV7-8 and TRBJ2-1, with TRBD2 matching over 9 bases. The ends lost 0 bases at V and 7 bases at J; junction bases unmatched: 4. CDR1 and CDR2 from the germline V gene are SGHVS and FQNEAQ. CDR3 length equals 15 residues. The variable domain in full, completed from reference TRBV7-8 and TRBJ2-1, reads GAGVSQSPRYKVAKRGQDVALRCDPISGHVSLFWYQQALGQGPEFLTYFQNEAQLDKSGLPSDRFFAERPEGSVSTLKIQRTQQEDSAVYLCASSLAAGGLNEQFFGPGTRLTVL.

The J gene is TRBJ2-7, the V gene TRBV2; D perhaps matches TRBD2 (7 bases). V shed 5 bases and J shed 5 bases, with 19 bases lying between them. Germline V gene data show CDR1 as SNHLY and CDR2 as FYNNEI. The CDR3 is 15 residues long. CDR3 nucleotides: TGTGCCAGCAGTTTAATCGGGGGAGGGGGGAACGAGCAGTACTTC. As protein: CASSLIGGGGNEQYF. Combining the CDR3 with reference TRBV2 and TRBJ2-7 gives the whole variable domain EPEVTQTPSHQVTQMGQEVILRCVPISNHLYFYWYRQILGQKVEFLVSFYNNEISEKSEIFDDQFSVERPDGSNFTLKIRSTKLEDSAMYFCASSLIGGGGNEQYFGPGTRLTVT.

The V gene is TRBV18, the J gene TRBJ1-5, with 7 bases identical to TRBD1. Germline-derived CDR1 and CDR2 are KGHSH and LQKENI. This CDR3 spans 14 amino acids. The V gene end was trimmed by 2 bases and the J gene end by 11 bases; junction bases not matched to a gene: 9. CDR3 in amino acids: CASSPESGGFAQHF. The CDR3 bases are TGTGCCAGCTCACCAGAATCAGGGGGATTCGCCCAGCATTTT. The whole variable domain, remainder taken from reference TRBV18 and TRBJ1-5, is NAGVMQNPRHLVRRRGQEARLRCSPMKGHSHVYWYRQLPEEGLKFMVYLQKENIIDESGMPKERFSAEFPKEGPSILRIQQVVRGDSAAYFCASSPESGGFAQHFGDGTRLSIL.

CDR3 protein: CASSPPGSNEQFF. DNA of the CDR3: TGCGCCAGCAGTCCCCCCGGGTCCAATGAGCAGTTCTTC. The chain has TRBV5-1 and TRBJ2-1, with D unresolved. Germline CDR1 reads SGHRS; CDR2 reads YFSETQ. Trimming took off 5 bases at V and 6 bases at J, with 12 bases between the two ends. The CDR3 loop spans 13 amino acids. Variable domain in full (rest from reference TRBV5-1 and TRBJ2-1): KAGVTQTPRYLIKTRGQQVTLSCSPISGHRSVSWYQQTPGQGLQFLFEYFSETQRNKGNFPGRFSGRQFSNSRSEMNVSTLELGDSALYLCASSPPGSNEQFFGPGTRLTVL.

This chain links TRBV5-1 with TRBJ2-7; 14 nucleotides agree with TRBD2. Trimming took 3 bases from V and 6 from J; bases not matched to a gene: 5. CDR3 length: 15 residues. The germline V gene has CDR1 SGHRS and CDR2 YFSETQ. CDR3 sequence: CASSWGLAGDAEQYF. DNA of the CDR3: TGCGCCAGCAGCTGGGGACTAGCGGGAGACGCCGAGCAGTACTTC.

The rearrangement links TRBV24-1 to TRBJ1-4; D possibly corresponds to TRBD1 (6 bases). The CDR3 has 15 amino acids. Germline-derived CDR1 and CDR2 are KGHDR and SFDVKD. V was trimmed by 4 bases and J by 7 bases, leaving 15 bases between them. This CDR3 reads CATSDPGETSEKLFF. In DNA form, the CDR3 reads TGTGCCACCAGTGACCCAGGGGAAACAAGTGAAAAACTGTTTTTT.

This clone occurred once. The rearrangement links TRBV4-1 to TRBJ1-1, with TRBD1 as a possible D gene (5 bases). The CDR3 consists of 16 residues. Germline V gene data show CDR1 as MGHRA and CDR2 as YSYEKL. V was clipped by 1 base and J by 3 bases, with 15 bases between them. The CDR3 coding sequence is TGCGCCAGCAGCCAAGGGATAAGCGGGGGGGACACTGAAGCTTTCTTT. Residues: CASSQGISGGDTEAFF.

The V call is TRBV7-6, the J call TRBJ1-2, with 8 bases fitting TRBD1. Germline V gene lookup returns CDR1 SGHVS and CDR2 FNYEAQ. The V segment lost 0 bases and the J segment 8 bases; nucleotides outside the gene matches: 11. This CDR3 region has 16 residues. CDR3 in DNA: TGTGCCAGCAGCTTAGCGTCCGTCAGGGGGCTTAGGGGCTACACCTTC. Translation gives CASSLASVRGLRGYTF.

CDR3 amino acids: CASSSRTGQETQYF. The DNA of the CDR3 is TGTGCCAGCAGCTCGCGGACAGGCCAAGAGACCCAGTACTTC. The rearrangement links TRBV7-9 to TRBJ2-5; 7 bases line up with TRBD1. The CDR3 has 14 amino acids. The germline V gene has CDR1 SEHNR and CDR2 FQNEAQ (reference sequence). The J segment lost 1 base and the V segment lost 4 bases, leaving 3 bases of the junction unmatched. Complete variable domain (other parts from reference TRBV7-9 and TRBJ2-5): DTGVSQNPRHKITKRGQNVTFRCDPISEHNRLYWYRQTLGQGPEFLTYFQNEAQLEKSRLLSDRFSAERPKGSFSTLEIQRTEQGDSAMYLCASSSRTGQETQYFGPGTRLLVL.

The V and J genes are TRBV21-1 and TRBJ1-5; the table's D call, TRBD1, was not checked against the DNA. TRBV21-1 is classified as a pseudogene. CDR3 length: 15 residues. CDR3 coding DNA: TGTGCCAGCAGCAAAGGCAGGGGAGGCAATCAGCCCCAGCATTTT. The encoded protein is CASSKGRGGNQPQHF.

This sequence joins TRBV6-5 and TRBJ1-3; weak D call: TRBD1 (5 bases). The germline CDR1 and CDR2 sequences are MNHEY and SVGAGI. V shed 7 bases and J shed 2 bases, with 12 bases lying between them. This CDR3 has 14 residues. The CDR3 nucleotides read TGTGCCAGCATCGCTACAGGAACTGGAAACACCATATATTTT. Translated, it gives CASIATGTGNTIYF.

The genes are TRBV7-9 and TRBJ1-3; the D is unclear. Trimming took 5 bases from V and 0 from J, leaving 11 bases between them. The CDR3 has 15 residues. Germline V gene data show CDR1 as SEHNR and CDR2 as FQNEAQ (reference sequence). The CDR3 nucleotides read TGTGCCAGCAGCCCATACGAGAGCTCTGGAAACACCATATATTTT. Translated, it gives CASSPYESSGNTIYF.

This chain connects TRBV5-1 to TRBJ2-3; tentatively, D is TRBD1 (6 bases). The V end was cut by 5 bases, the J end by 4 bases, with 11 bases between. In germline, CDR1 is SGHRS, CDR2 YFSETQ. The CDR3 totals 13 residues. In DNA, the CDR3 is TGCGCCAGCAGACCTCACAGGGCAGATACGCAGTATTTT. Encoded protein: CASRPHRADTQYF.

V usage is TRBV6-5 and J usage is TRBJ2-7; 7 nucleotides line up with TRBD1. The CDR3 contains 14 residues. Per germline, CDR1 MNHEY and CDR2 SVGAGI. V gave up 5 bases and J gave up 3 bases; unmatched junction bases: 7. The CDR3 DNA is TGTGCCAGCAGTATAAGGGACAGCTACTACGAGCAGTACTTC. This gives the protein CASSIRDSYYEQYF.